What follows are 30 T cell receptor beta chains derived from one specimen sequenced in a study of radiotherapy plus CTLA-4 blockade in lung cancer. Assay: immunoSEQ multiplex PCR; the TCRdb copy retains only in-frame clones and omits some. The data contain under 100,000 clones, under 85% of them seen just once; the ten biggest clones take up more than 12%. The sequenced sample was peripheral blood, obtained from a patient treated with radiotherapy plus ipilimumab. The receptors here all came from a human donor with non-small cell lung cancer that progressed on radiotherapy plus ipilimumab.

The gene calls are TRBV7-2 and TRBJ2-3; D possibly corresponds to TRBD2 (6 bases). This CDR3 region has 15 residues. Trimming stripped 1 base from V and 4 bases from J, with 12 bases between. Germline V gene sequence: CDR1 SGHTA, CDR2 FQGNSA. Written as DNA, the CDR3 is TGTGCCAGCAGCTTAGTGGGGAGGATCGCAGATACGCAGTATTTT. Its translation: CASSLVGRIADTQYF.

This CDR3 reads CASKIYGPTDTQYF. Written as DNA, the CDR3 is TGTGCCAGCAAGATCTACGGCCCCACAGATACGCAGTATTTT. This sequence joins TRBV2 and TRBJ2-3; D is undetermined. This CDR3 spans 14 amino acids. Germline loops: CDR1 SNHLY, CDR2 FYNNEI. V was shortened by 7 bases and J by 2 bases, with 13 bases between the two germline ends.

The CDR3 nucleotides read TGTGCCAGCAGCTCGGTCCCGACAGGGGGGCTCACTGAAGCTTTCTTT. This codes for CASSSVPTGGLTEAFF. This chain uses TRBV7-3 with TRBJ1-1; the match to TRBD1 covers 9 bases. The V gene's germline CDR1 is SGHTA and CDR2 FQGTGA. J was trimmed by 4 bases and V by 4 bases; bases with no gene match: 10. CDR3 length: 16 amino acids.

A note on this clone: The junction departs from germline at one end; a sequencing error may be responsible. The chain employs TRBV5-4 and TRBJ1-1; D is possibly TRBD1 (5 bases). The CDR3 consists of 12 residues. Germline assignment: CDR1 SGHNT and CDR2 YYREEE (reference sequence). The CDR3 region is CASTLRGDLAFF. CDR3 nucleotides: TGTGCCAGCACCTTGCGGGGGGACCTGGCTTTCTTT.

The chain uses TRBV6-5 and TRBJ2-5, with TRBD2 matching 12 bases. This CDR3 contains 15 residues. In germline, CDR1 is MNHEY, CDR2 SVGAGI. The ends lost 2 bases at V and 4 bases at J; junction bases unmatched: 2. CDR3 sequence: CASSYPTSGRETQYF. The DNA for the CDR3 is TGTGCCAGCAGTTACCCGACTAGCGGGAGAGAGACCCAGTACTTC.

The rearrangement links TRBV6-1 to TRBJ1-5; TRBD1 is a possible D gene (6 bases). Trimming left V 4 bases short and J 9 bases short, with 16 bases between. The CDR3 runs to 14 residues. Germline CDR1 and CDR2: MNHNS and SASEGT. CDR3 sequence: CASSAQGGERPQHF. The CDR3 bases are TGTGCCAGCAGTGCACAGGGAGGAGAACGGCCCCAGCATTTT.

The rearrangement links TRBV12-5 to TRBJ2-4; TRBD1 matches 7 bases. J was trimmed by 0 bases and V by 2 bases; bases with no gene match: 10. Germline assignment: CDR1 LGHNT and CDR2 FRNRAP. The CDR3 length is 18 residues. The CDR3 region is CASGLRYQGDLAKNIQYF. CDR3 in DNA: TGTGCTAGTGGTTTGAGGTATCAGGGGGATCTAGCCAAAAACATTCAGTACTTC.

This rearrangement joins TRBV7-3 to TRBJ1-5, with TRBD1 as a possible D gene (6 bases). V was clipped by 4 bases and J by 1 base, with 23 bases between them. This CDR3 contains 19 residues. Germline lookup yields CDR1 SGHTA and CDR2 FQGTGA. In DNA, the CDR3 is TGTGCCAGCAGCTATAAAAACAGGGCCCGTACCCCGAGCAATCAGCCCCAGCATTTT. It translates to CASSYKNRARTPSNQPQHF.

J is TRBJ2-3 and V is TRBV6-4; 8 bases fit TRBD2. Germline CDR1 is MRHNA and CDR2 is SNTAGT. The V segment lost 7 bases and the J segment 4 bases; nucleotides outside the gene matches: 10. This CDR3 contains 15 residues. The CDR3 loop is CASTPGTSTADTQYF. The CDR3 nucleotides are TGTGCCAGCACTCCTGGGACTAGTACCGCAGATACGCAGTATTTT.

The rearrangement joins TRBV10-3 to TRBJ1-2, with 7 bases that match TRBD1. Germline CDR1 ENHRY, CDR2 SYGVKD. Unmatched junction bases numbered 5, after V lost 7 bases and J lost 3 bases. The CDR3 has 13 amino acids. The CDR3 region is CAITGTGDYGYTF. Written as DNA, the CDR3 is TGTGCCATCACTGGTACAGGGGACTATGGCTACACCTTC.

This chain uses TRBV7-9 with TRBJ1-2, with 8 bases that match TRBD1. Germline V CDR1 and CDR2: SEHNR, FQNEAQ (reference sequence). CDR3 length equals 12 residues. V was clipped by 0 bases and J by 12 bases; unmatched bases: 3. CDR3 nucleotide sequence: TGTGCCAGCAGCTTAGCGGGACAGGAGAACACCTTC. Protein sequence: CASSLAGQENTF.

CDR3 DNA: TGTGCCTGGAGTGTACTAGCCTACTACAATGAGCAGTTCTTC. This sequence encodes CAWSVLAYYNEQFF. The V and J genes are TRBV30 and TRBJ2-1; TRBD2 might be the D (6 bases). Trimming pared 0 bases from V and 3 bases from J, leaving 9 bases between. CDR3 length: 14 amino acids. Germline V CDR1 and CDR2: GTSNPN, SVGIG (reference sequence). Using reference TRBV30 and TRBJ2-1 for the parts outside the CDR3, the full variable domain is SQTIHQWPATLVQPVGSPLSLECTVEGTSNPNLYWYRQAAGRGLQLLFYSVGIGQISSEVPQNLSASRPQDRQFILSSKKLLLSDSGFYLCAWSVLAYYNEQFFGPGTRLTVL.

The CDR3 is CASSIESGSYSEAFF. CDR3 DNA: TGTGCCAGTAGTATAGAAAGTGGCAGCTACTCTGAAGCTTTCTTT. The rearrangement links TRBV19 to TRBJ1-1; no firm D call. CDR1 LNHDA and CDR2 SQIVND come from the germline V gene (reference sequence). The V end lost 0 bases, the J end lost 6 bases, and 14 bases lay between the germline ends. The CDR3 has 15 amino acids.

This clone was detected only once. This chain joins TRBV7-6 and TRBJ2-7, with no clear D. V was trimmed by 0 bases and J by 1 base, leaving 10 bases between them. The CDR3 is 15 amino acids. CDR1 and CDR2 (germline): SGHVS, FNYEAQ. CDR3 nucleotide sequence: TGTGCCAGCAGCTTAGCGGGCGGAATTTCCTACGAGCAGTACTTC. The encoded protein is CASSLAGGISYEQYF.

This clone was detected only once. This chain joins TRBV6-5 and TRBJ1-4; D ambiguous. The V and J ends lost 0 bases and 0 bases respectively, with 8 bases between them. The CDR3 spans 16 residues. Per the germline V gene, CDR1 is MNHEY and CDR2 is SVGAGI. DNA of the CDR3: TGTGCCAGCAGTTACTCGACTGTCCCAACTAATGAAAAACTGTTTTTT. This translates into CASSYSTVPTNEKLFF.

CDR3 bases: TGCGCCAGCAGCCGGGACCGACAAGCAGGAGAGACCCAGTACTTC. Its translation is CASSRDRQAGETQYF. The chain has TRBV5-1 and TRBJ2-5; D may be TRBD1 or TRBD2 (5 bases each). Trimming took 4 bases from V and 4 from J, leaving 17 bases between them. CDR1 is SGHRS, CDR2 YFSETQ, per germline. This CDR3 comprises 15 residues.

This clone was seen a single time. The chain couples TRBV18 to TRBJ2-2; D unclear. The V end lost 6 bases, the J end lost 4 bases, and 9 bases lay between the germline ends. The CDR3 runs 13 residues. In germline, CDR1 is KGHSH, CDR2 LQKENI. The CDR3 DNA reads TGTGCCAGCTCGCCTCGAGGCACCGGGGAGCTGTTTTTT. As protein: CASSPRGTGELFF.

V and J are TRBV15 and TRBJ2-1; 9 bases are a match to TRBD1. This CDR3 is 15 amino acids long. V gave up 8 bases and J gave up 3 bases; unmatched junction bases: 8. CDR1 and CDR2 (germline): LNHNV, YYDKDF (reference sequence). CDR3 coding DNA: TGTGCCACCTTTTCTTGGGACAGGGTCTACAATGAGCAGTTCTTC. Translated, it gives CATFSWDRVYNEQFF.

CDR3 sequence (DNA): TGTGCCAGCAGCTTAGAGGGTGGCCAAGGGGGTACCGAGCAGTTCTTC. It is translated as CASSLEGGQGGTEQFF. The genes are TRBV7-8 and TRBJ2-1, with D maybe TRBD1 (6 bases). V shed 1 base and J shed 10 bases, with 20 bases lying between them. Germline CDR1 is SGHVS and CDR2 is FQNEAQ. The CDR3 sequence is 16 residues long.

V and J are TRBV14 and TRBJ1-4; D gene ambiguous. V dropped 4 bases and J dropped 8 bases, with 8 bases sitting between them. This CDR3 is 12 amino acids long. Per germline, CDR1 SGHDN and CDR2 FVKESK. DNA for the CDR3: TGTGCCAGCAGCCGAGGGCAGGAAAAACTGTTTTTT. This encodes CASSRGQEKLFF.

This clone was observed once. This rearrangement joins TRBV5-1 to TRBJ2-1, with 9 positions matching TRBD2. The V gene end was trimmed by 3 bases and the J gene end by 9 bases; junction bases not matched to a gene: 7. This CDR3 is 14 amino acids long. CDR1 is SGHRS and CDR2 is YFSETQ in the germline V gene. CDR3 bases: TGCGCCAGCAGCTATCAGCGGGGGGAGCTTGAGCAGTTCTTC. Amino acid sequence: CASSYQRGELEQFF.

The V gene is TRBV7-2, the J gene TRBJ1-3, with 7 bases lining up with TRBD1. Trimming took 5 bases from V and 0 from J; bases not matched to a gene: 4. The germline CDR1 and CDR2 sequences are SGHTA and FQGNSA. The CDR3 runs to 15 residues. The CDR3 DNA follows: TGTGCCAGCAGCCCGACAGGGAGCTCTGGAAACACCATATATTTT. Protein sequence: CASSPTGSSGNTIYF. The whole variable domain, remainder taken from reference TRBV7-2 and TRBJ1-3, is GAGVSQSPSNKVTEKGKDVELRCDPISGHTALYWYRQSLGQGLEFLIYFQGNSAPDKSGLPSDRFSAERTGGSVSTLTIQRTQQEDSAVYLCASSPTGSSGNTIYFGEGSWLTVV.

This rearrangement joins TRBV7-2 to TRBJ2-2, with TRBD1 matching over 7 bases. The CDR3 has 15 amino acids. V shed 5 bases, J shed 2 bases, and the junction held 5 bases outside the gene matches. Germline values: CDR1 SGHTA, CDR2 FQGNSA. The CDR3 loop reads CASSTTGSNTGELFF. CDR3 sequence (DNA): TGTGCCAGCAGCACGACAGGGTCTAACACCGGGGAGCTGTTTTTT.

The genes are TRBV7-9 and TRBJ2-3; unclear D gene. The germline gives CDR1 SEHNR, CDR2 FQNEAQ (reference sequence). This CDR3 region has 13 residues. V lost 6 bases and J lost 0, with 7 bases in between. DNA for the CDR3: TGTGCCAGCAGACTGACCAGCACAGATACGCAGTATTTT. Translated, it gives CASRLTSTDTQYF.

As to this clone: In this CDR3 the conserved last residue, phenylalanine or tryptophan, is missing, so a read error is likely. V and J are TRBV7-3 and TRBJ2-2; 13 nucleotides agree with TRBD2. The CDR3 runs to 17 residues. Germline CDR1 reads SGHTA; CDR2 reads FQGTGA. V shed 5 bases, J shed 5 bases, and the junction held 8 bases outside the gene matches. The DNA of the CDR3 is TGTGCCAGCAGCAATGGACTAGCGGGAGTAGGTACCGGGGAGCTGTTTCTT. This codes for CASSNGLAGVGTGELFL.

The chain is built from TRBV29-1 and TRBJ2-1, with D perhaps given as TRBD1 or TRBD2 (5 bases each). The CDR3 totals 13 residues. Germline CDR1 and CDR2: SQVTM and ANQGSEA. The V end lost 6 bases, the J end lost 9 bases, and 18 bases lay between the germline ends. The chain's CDR3 is CSVDRGSGFEQFF. As DNA, the CDR3 is TGCAGCGTGGATCGAGGGTCAGGGTTTGAGCAGTTCTTC.

This chain connects TRBV10-3 to TRBJ1-6; TRBD1 is a possible D gene (5 bases). V was shortened by 6 bases and J by 6 bases, with 12 bases between the two germline ends. Germline values: CDR1 ENHRY, CDR2 SYGVKD. CDR3 length: 14 residues. CDR3 residues: CAIRPQGVNSPLHF. Here the CDR3 DNA reads TGTGCCATCAGACCTCAGGGAGTTAATTCACCCCTCCACTTT.

Note on this clone: One end of the junction varies from germline; a read error may be responsible. In DNA, the CDR3 is TGTGGCAGCAGCGTAGGGACAGCGCCTAATGAAAAGCTGTTTTTT. Protein product: CGSSVGTAPNEKLFF. The rearrangement joins TRBV9 to TRBJ1-4, with 7 bases identical to TRBD1. The CDR3 consists of 15 residues. The germline CDR1 and CDR2 sequences are SGDLS and YYNGEE. Drawing the rest from reference TRBV9 and TRBJ1-4, the complete variable domain is DSGVTQTPKHLITATGQRVTLRCSPRSGDLSVYWYQQSLDQGLQFLIQYYNGEERAKGNILERFSAQQFPDLHSELNLSSLELGDSALYFCGSSVGTAPNEKLFFGSGTQLSVL.

CDR3 protein: CASSERHSSYNEQFF. The CDR3 coding sequence is TGTGCCAGCAGTGAAAGACATAGCTCCTACAATGAGCAGTTCTTC. The J gene is TRBJ2-1, the V gene TRBV25-1; D unclear. The CDR3 consists of 15 residues. Germline V CDR1 and CDR2: MGHDK, SYGVNS. The ends were cut back, 2 bases at V and 0 bases at J, with 8 bases in the middle.

The chain uses TRBV4-2 and TRBJ1-2; 10 bases are a match to TRBD1. CDR1 and CDR2 from the germline V gene are LGHNA and YNFKEQ. The CDR3 consists of 16 residues. Losses at the gene ends were 1 base for V and 5 bases for J; bases not matched to a gene: 7. DNA for the CDR3: TGTGCCAGCAGCCAAGCAGGGACAGGGGAATTATATGGCTACACCTTC. Protein product: CASSQAGTGELYGYTF.